These T cell receptor beta chains were read from a single sample in a study of cytomegalovirus exposure and HLA in healthy donors. Data came from immunoSEQ multiplex PCR; TCRdb stores just in-frame clones and leaves some out. The sample carries tens of thousands of clones, around 94% recorded once. The sequenced sample was PBMCs. Every receptor here comes from a man aged 18 to 30 in good health and CMV-seronegative. Both conserved end residues are part of each CDR3. D genes are given only for firm matches. Some rows mark clone size as missing; the rest say once, few, many or name a class of expanded clone.

j_call	d_call	clone_size	v_call	cdr3_length	cdr3_aa	cdr3_nt
TRBJ2-3	NA	NA	TRBV7-2	11	CASSLALTQYF	TGTGCCAGCAGCTTAGCCCTAACGCAGTATTTT
TRBJ1-2	NA	NA	TRBV5-6	14	CASSLVGGNYGYTF	TGTGCCAGCAGCTTGGTAGGGGGAAACTATGGCTACACCTTC
TRBJ2-7	NA	NA	TRBV6-5	13	CASSLAQGTSQYF	TGTGCCAGCAGCTTGGCACAGGGTACATCGCAGTACTTC
TRBJ2-2	TRBD1	NA	TRBV5-4	15	CASSSFDRGTGELFF	TGTGCCAGCAGCTCCTTCGACAGGGGCACCGGGGAGCTGTTTTTT
TRBJ2-7	NA	NA	TRBV19	13	CASSGDTTYEQYF	TGTGCCAGTAGCGGGGACACGACCTACGAGCAGTACTTC
TRBJ2-1	NA	NA	TRBV30	13	CAWSGGAHNEQFF	TGTGCCTGGTCTGGGGGGGCGCACAATGAGCAGTTCTTC
TRBJ1-3	NA	NA	TRBV7-2	15	CASSFGRASGNTIYF	TGTGCCAGCAGCTTTGGGCGGGCCTCTGGAAACACCATATATTTT
TRBJ2-6	NA	NA	TRBV11-3	16	CASSFEVLSGANVLTF	TGTGCCAGCAGCTTCGAGGTCCTCTCTGGGGCCAACGTCCTGACTTTC
TRBJ1-4	NA	NA	TRBV19	14	CASRPTGFNEKLFF	TGTGCCAGTAGGCCTACAGGATTTAATGAAAAACTGTTTTTT
TRBJ2-7	NA	NA	TRBV7-2	14	CASSLGQTSYEQYF	TGTGCCAGCAGCTTAGGACAGACATCCTACGAGCAGTACTTC
TRBJ2-3	NA	NA	TRBV28	16	CASSLTPGAGTDTQYF	TGTGCCAGCAGTTTAACCCCAGGGGCCGGCACAGATACGCAGTATTTT
TRBJ2-2	NA	NA	TRBV7-2	14	CASSAAQGTGELFF	TGTGCCAGCAGCGCAGCTCAGGGCACCGGGGAGCTGTTTTTT
TRBJ2-1	NA	NA	TRBV6-1	12	CASSNARNEQFF	TGTGCCAGCAGTAACGCTAGGAATGAGCAGTTCTTC
TRBJ2-7	TRBD1	once	TRBV7-8	15	CASSRRTGVVHEQYF	TGTGCCAGCAGCCGCCGGACAGGGGTTGTCCACGAGCAGTACTTC
TRBJ1-2	TRBD1	NA	TRBV12-5	13	CASGQGQGEGYTF	TGTGCTAGTGGACAAGGACAGGGGGAGGGCTACACCTTC
TRBJ1-2	TRBD1	NA	TRBV5-6	14	CASSLSGTGSGYTF	TGTGCCAGCAGCCTATCCGGGACAGGGAGCGGCTACACCTTC
TRBJ1-3	TRBD1	NA	TRBV6-5	13	CASSRTGENTIYF	TGTGCCAGCAGTCGGACAGGAGAAAACACCATATATTTT
TRBJ1-5	NA	NA	TRBV29-1	13	CTPRWGRGQPQHF	TGCACCCCGAGGTGGGGCAGGGGACAGCCCCAGCATTTT
TRBJ2-1	NA	NA	TRBV29-1	14	CSVLDGQGLNEQFF	TGCAGCGTTCTGGACGGGCAGGGCCTTAATGAGCAGTTCTTC
TRBJ1-4	TRBD1	NA	TRBV6-6	16	CASSYSQGITNEKLFF	TGTGCCAGCAGTTACTCACAGGGGATAACTAATGAAAAACTGTTTTTT
TRBJ2-4	NA	NA	TRBV9	16	CASSVGGGGGGNIQYF	TGTGCCAGCAGCGTAGGAGGGGGAGGCGGGGGAAACATTCAGTACTTC
TRBJ1-2	NA	NA	TRBV5-6	12	CASSFQGNGYTF	TGTGCCAGCAGCTTCCAGGGAAATGGCTACACCTTC
TRBJ2-5	TRBD2	NA	TRBV19	15	CASSLAGGVQETQYF	TGTGCCAGTAGTCTAGCGGGAGGGGTCCAAGAGACCCAGTACTTC
TRBJ2-2	NA	NA	TRBV5-1	15	CASSLAGTNTGELFF	TGCGCCAGCAGCTTGGCCGGGACGAACACCGGGGAGCTGTTTTTT
TRBJ1-1	TRBD1	NA	TRBV18	16	CASSPPNRGMNTEAFF	TGTGCCAGCTCACCCCCGAACAGGGGTATGAACACTGAAGCTTTCTTT
TRBJ2-1	NA	NA	TRBV18	15	CASSPPAGTYNEQFF	TGTGCCAGCTCACCACCCGCAGGGACCTACAATGAGCAGTTCTTC
TRBJ2-7	NA	NA	TRBV7-2	14	CASSLTRTTYEQYF	TGTGCCAGCAGCCTCACAAGAACGACCTACGAGCAGTACTTC
TRBJ2-7	NA	NA	TRBV29-1	11	CSVATAGEQYF	TGCAGCGTCGCCACTGCTGGCGAGCAGTACTTC
TRBJ2-1	TRBD2	NA	TRBV11-2	14	CASSSLAGYNEQFF	TGTGCCAGCAGCTCATTAGCGGGGTACAATGAGCAGTTCTTC
TRBJ1-2	NA	NA	TRBV30	14	CAWSVRGQPYGYTF	TGTGCCTGGAGTGTAAGAGGACAGCCGTATGGCTACACCTTC
TRBJ1-3	NA	once	TRBV7-2	15	CASSKPPSSGNTIYF	TGTGCCAGCAGCAAGCCGCCAAGCTCTGGAAACACCATATATTTT
TRBJ2-7	TRBD1	NA	TRBV5-6	16	CASSLAGGTGEYEQYF	TGTGCCAGCAGCTTGGCCGGAGGGACAGGGGAGTACGAGCAGTACTTC
TRBJ2-2	TRBD1	few	TRBV15	14	CATHGTGYPGELFF	TGTGCCACCCACGGGACAGGGTATCCCGGGGAGCTGTTTTTT
TRBJ2-1	NA	NA	TRBV19	15	CASRKEGQPYNEQFF	TGTGCCAGTAGGAAGGAGGGACAGCCCTACAATGAGCAGTTCTTC
TRBJ2-2	TRBD2	NA	TRBV5-1	16	CASSLLAGASTGELFF	TGCGCCAGCAGCTTGCTAGCGGGAGCATCCACCGGGGAGCTGTTTTTT
TRBJ1-5	NA	NA	TRBV4-1	15	CASSQDASSNQPQHF	TGCGCCAGCAGCCAAGATGCTAGTAGCAATCAGCCCCAGCATTTT
TRBJ2-5	NA	NA	TRBV11-3	13	CASSLNFQETQYF	TGTGCCAGCAGCTTAAACTTCCAAGAGACCCAGTACTTC
TRBJ1-2	TRBD1	NA	TRBV19	13	CASSTDRAYGYTF	TGTGCCAGTAGTACTGACAGGGCCTATGGCTACACCTTC
TRBJ2-7	TRBD2	NA	TRBV18	13	CASSPGTTNEQYF	TGTGCCAGCTCACCCGGGACTACGAACGAGCAGTACTTC
TRBJ1-1	NA	once	TRBV7-2	13	CASSPRRNTEAFF	TGTGCCAGCAGCCCGAGGCGGAACACTGAAGCTTTCTTT
TRBJ2-5	NA	NA	TRBV4-1	14	CASSPSFPRETQYF	TGCGCCAGCAGCCCTTCCTTCCCCCGAGAGACCCAGTACTTC
TRBJ1-5	TRBD1	NA	TRBV25-1	15	CASSESGQGGQPQHF	TGTGCCAGCAGTGAATCGGGACAGGGTGGACAGCCCCAGCATTTT